This TCR beta chain was obtained from a study of blood T cell repertoires in COVID-19. Study-level background: Sources were T cells, B-cell-depleted T cells, or PBMCs; the material itself was cDNA or gDNA.

TCRdb's copy holds only in-frame clones and misses some; the assay was immunoSEQ multiplex PCR. The sample has around 200,000 clones; about four fifths are singletons. Sequencing used peripheral blood. The receptor was isolated from a woman aged 50 to 60 with acute or convalescent COVID-19.

For the CDR3, the DNA is TGTGCCAGCAGTGAAGGCGGGGGCATCACTGAAGCTTTCTTT. This codes for CASSEGGGITEAFF. The V call is TRBV6-1, the J call TRBJ1-1, with D perhaps matching TRBD1 (6 bases). Germline CDR1 MNHNS, CDR2 SASEGT. The CDR3 is made up of 14 amino acids. Trimming shortened V by 1 base and J by 4 bases, and 10 bases separated the two germline ends.